Presented here are 20 T cell receptor beta chains from one specimen sequenced in a study of molecular identifiers for immune sequencing clone quantification. Via MiXCR, TCRdb re-called the PCR reads, giving one row per CDR3 protein. The table records about 68,000 distinct CDR3 sequences, around 18% of them present only once. The source material was naive CD8+ T cells from blood, with Jurkat cell RNA spiked in. The subset here: FACS-sorted CD8+CD4-CCR7+CD45RA+ naive T cells. Source of these receptors: a human donor in good health. Some libraries in this study had Jurkat cell RNA spiked in.

This clonotype occurred many times. The CDR3 DNA reads TGTGCCAGCGTCTCAGAGGGGGTAGCGGGATCCGCCTACGAGCAGTACTTC. The encoded protein is CASVSEGVAGSAYEQYF. The chain couples TRBV28 to TRBJ2-7; 8 bases map to TRBD2. The CDR3 is 17 residues long. Germline loops: CDR1 MDHEN, CDR2 SYDVKM. V dropped 8 bases and J dropped 2; count of bases not matched to a gene: 17. The full variable domain, with the rest looked up from reference TRBV28 and TRBJ2-7, is DVKVTQSSRYLVKRTGEKVFLECVQDMDHENMFWYRQDPGLGLRLIYFSYDVKMKEKGDIPEGYSVSREKKERFSLILESASTNQTSMYLCASVSEGVAGSAYEQYFGPGTRLTVT.

CDR3 nucleotide sequence: TGTGCCAGCAGTTACTCGGCGACGGGACTCGACTCCTACAATGAGCAGTTCTTC. Residues: CASSYSATGLDSYNEQFF. This chain joins TRBV28 and TRBJ2-1, with a possible D match to TRBD2 (6 bases). The CDR3 runs to 18 residues. Trimming removed 4 bases from V and 0 bases from J, with 19 bases in between. Germline assignment: CDR1 MDHEN and CDR2 SYDVKM.

This clonotype has ten or more counts. This sequence joins TRBV29-1 and TRBJ2-7; tentatively, D is TRBD1 or TRBD2 (6 bases each). Germline assignment: CDR1 SQVTM and CDR2 ANQGSEA. The germline V and J ends were trimmed by 7 bases and 5 bases, with 18 bases remaining between them. The CDR3 sequence is 13 residues long. The CDR3 spells CSAGEGGSHEQYF. CDR3 sequence (DNA): TGCAGCGCAGGAGAGGGGGGTAGCCACGAGCAGTACTTC.

This clonotype was counted many times. The J gene is TRBJ2-7, the V gene TRBV10-3, with 7 bases matching TRBD1. This CDR3 has 13 amino acids. Germline CDR1 ENHRY, CDR2 SYGVKD. V trimming: 5 bases; J trimming: 4 bases; junction bases outside the gene matches: 5. As DNA, the CDR3 is TGTGCCATCAGTCCGGGACAGCTGTACGAGCAGTACTTC. It encodes CAISPGQLYEQYF.

This rearrangement joins TRBV7-9 to TRBJ2-1; the D is unclear. Per germline, CDR1 SEHNR and CDR2 FQNEAQ (reference sequence). Trimming left V 5 bases short and J 0 bases short, with 14 bases between. This CDR3 is built from 16 residues. This CDR3 is CASSHAQAASYNEQFF. Here the CDR3 DNA reads TGTGCCAGCAGCCACGCGCAGGCCGCCTCCTACAATGAGCAGTTCTTC.

The chain joins TRBV10-3 to TRBJ2-1, with D perhaps TRBD1 (6 bases). CDR1 and CDR2 from the germline V gene are ENHRY and SYGVKD. V gave up 4 bases and J gave up 4 bases, with 8 bases separating them. The CDR3 runs 13 residues. The CDR3 loop reads CAISAGQYNEQFF. The CDR3 DNA sequence: TGTGCCATCAGTGCTGGACAGTACAATGAGCAGTTCTTC.

This clonotype was observed a handful of times. The J gene is TRBJ2-1, the V gene TRBV5-1; D is possibly TRBD2 (6 bases). The CDR3 extends over 13 amino acids. Between the trimmed V and J ends, which lost 3 bases and 6 bases, there was a span of 10 bases. The V gene's germline CDR1 is SGHRS and CDR2 YFSETQ. CDR3 region: CASSYTGSNEQFF. In DNA, the CDR3 is TGCGCCAGCAGCTACACCGGGAGCAATGAGCAGTTCTTC.

This clonotype was seen at least ten times. The CDR3 here is CASSPGLNYNEQFF. The CDR3 DNA reads as TGCGCCAGCAGCCCCGGACTCAACTACAATGAGCAGTTCTTC. V usage is TRBV4-1 and J usage is TRBJ2-1; tentative D call: TRBD2 (5 bases). Germline CDR1 MGHRA, CDR2 YSYEKL. Between the trimmed V and J ends, which lost 4 bases and 3 bases, there was a span of 10 bases. The CDR3 covers 14 residues.

Worth noting for this clonotype: A read error may be the cause here, since a much bigger clone is one base away. The chain joins TRBV11-2 to TRBJ2-7; D unclear. Germline CDR1 reads SGHAT; CDR2 reads FQNNGV. The CDR3 has 13 residues. CDR3 amino acids: CASSLRPLGERYF. As DNA, the CDR3 is TGTGCCAGCAGCTTAAGGCCCCTTGGCGAGCGGTACTTC.

With respect to this clonotype: Germline and junction disagree at one end, which may indicate a read error. The rearrangement uses TRBV5-3 and TRBJ2-1; 8 nucleotides line up with TRBD2. TRBV5-3 is an ORF; its function is uncertain. The CDR3 covers 21 residues. The CDR3 here is CASSYLSAGTRGPSSYNEQFF. The CDR3 coding sequence is TGTGCCAGCAGCTACCTATCTGCCGGGACTAGGGGCCCTAGCTCCTACAATGAGCAGTTCTTC.

V gene TRBV19 combines with J gene TRBJ2-7; 8 nucleotides agree with TRBD1. In germline, CDR1 is LNHDA, CDR2 SQIVND (reference sequence). The length of the CDR3 is 14 residues. V trimming: 8 bases; J trimming: 0 bases; junction bases outside the gene matches: 6. The DNA for the CDR3 is TGTGCCAGTGGACTCACAGGGGGCTCCTACGAGCAGTACTTC. Its translation is CASGLTGGSYEQYF.

This chain connects TRBV28 to TRBJ2-7; D uncertain. Deletions cut 2 bases from V and 3 bases from J, with 5 bases between. CDR1 and CDR2 (germline): MDHEN, SYDVKM. The CDR3 covers 12 residues. CDR3 nucleotide sequence: TGTGCCAGCAGTTTAACGAGCTACGAGCAGTACTTC. Protein product: CASSLTSYEQYF.

This clonotype occurred many times. The chain employs TRBV7-8 and TRBJ2-3; TRBD2 aligns across 9 bases. The CDR3 loop spans 19 amino acids. With 3 bases clipped from V and 5 bases from J, the junction kept 18 bases outside the gene matches. Germline CDR1 SGHVS, CDR2 FQNEAQ. The CDR3: CASSFPVGRREGREDTQYF. The CDR3 region has the DNA TGTGCCAGCAGCTTCCCTGTGGGCCGGCGGGAGGGCCGAGAAGATACGCAGTATTTT.

This clonotype was found many times. This rearrangement joins TRBV4-1 to TRBJ2-7; D is undetermined. Germline V gives CDR1 MGHRA, CDR2 YSYEKL. Trimming took off 1 base at V and 0 bases at J, with 10 bases between the two ends. The CDR3 is 15 amino acids. DNA for the CDR3: TGCGCCAGCAGCCAAGCCCTAACAAACTCCTACGAGCAGTACTTC. This codes for CASSQALTNSYEQYF.

This clonotype is a singleton in its sample. This may be a read error, as it is one base from a much larger clone. Because the CDR3 is missing its conserved closing phenylalanine or tryptophan, this is likely a read error. The chain combines TRBV13 with TRBJ2-5, with D tentatively TRBD2 (5 bases). The CDR3 has 15 amino acids. Germline-derived CDR1 and CDR2 are PRHDT and FYEKMQ (reference sequence). V lost 5 bases and J 2 bases, leaving 15 bases between the germline ends. The CDR3 sequence is CASSPRTSSQETQYL. CDR3 in DNA: TGTGCCAGCAGCCCGCGGACTTCTTCGCAAGAGACCCAGTACCTC.

The gene calls are TRBV10-2 and TRBJ1-1; tentative D call: TRBD1 (5 bases). This CDR3 has 13 residues. The V end lost 7 bases, the J end lost 5 bases, and 14 bases lay between the germline ends. The V gene's germline CDR1 is WSHSY and CDR2 SAAADI. CDR3 nucleotide sequence: TGCGCCAGCACAGTTCAGGGTGGTACTGAAGCTTTCTTT. It yields the protein CASTVQGGTEAFF.

Ten or more counts support this clonotype. This chain's CDR3 is CASTPHTNTSVEQFF. The CDR3, as DNA: TGTGCCAGCACTCCACACACAAATACTAGCGTCGAGCAGTTCTTC. This chain uses TRBV25-1 with TRBJ2-1; 7 nucleotides line up with TRBD2. V shed 7 bases and J 10 bases; nucleotides not matched to a gene: 16. Germline V gene data show CDR1 as MGHDK and CDR2 as SYGVNS. The CDR3 loop spans 15 amino acids.

This clonotype was detected ten times or more. The chain employs TRBV27 and TRBJ2-5; 7 nucleotides agree with TRBD1. This CDR3 is 14 amino acids long. The ends lost 3 bases at V and 4 bases at J; junction bases unmatched: 5. Germline CDR1 reads MNHEY; CDR2 reads SMNVEV (reference sequence). The CDR3 DNA follows: TGTGCCAGCAGTTTCCAGACAGGGACAGAGACCCAGTACTTC. Amino acid sequence: CASSFQTGTETQYF.

This clonotype was counted at least ten times. This chain connects TRBV28 to TRBJ1-1; D is unclear. The V gene lost 3 bases and the J gene lost 4 bases, with 12 bases spanning the gap. Germline V gene sequence: CDR1 MDHEN, CDR2 SYDVKM. This CDR3 comprises 14 residues. CDR3 coding DNA: TGTGCCAGCAGTTTCGGGGAGGGCAGCACTGAAGCTTTCTTT. Residues: CASSFGEGSTEAFF.

There are many counts of this clonotype. The rearrangement links TRBV3-1 to TRBJ2-3; D gene uncertain. This CDR3 has 16 amino acids. With 3 bases removed from V and 0 bases from J, the gap between germline ends came to 13 bases. Germline V gene sequence: CDR1 LGHDT, CDR2 YNNKEL (reference sequence). In DNA form, the CDR3 reads TGTGCCAGCAGCCAGAGCACTTCCTATAGCACAGATACGCAGTATTTT. The encoded protein is CASSQSTSYSTDTQYF.